Here is one T cell receptor (beta chain) with its context. Its matching antigen is unknown. These data are taken from a study of CD8 T cells in ankylosing spondylitis. Study results and caveats: In reactive arthritis synovial fluid and blood, some motif variants had been reported before. One TCR beta motif, made up of about 8 highly homologous variants, appeared characteristic of ankylosing spondylitis blood. Matched ankylosing spondylitis synovial fluid reportedly contained a significantly enriched population of disease-linked clones.

The length of the CDR3 is 13 residues. Per the germline V gene, CDR1 is SGHTA and CDR2 is FQGTGA. Trimming removed 4 bases at V and 1 base at J, with 7 bases between. As the method for making TCR beta libraries, quantitative 5'-RACE with molecular barcodes was used. TCRdb fed the 5' RACE reads into MiXCR, producing one record per CDR3 protein. The sample comprises under 950,000 distinct CDR3 sequences, roughly 19% of which are singletons, and about 20% rests with the top ten. The sequence was collected from a male donor with ankylosing spondylitis. The sequencing sample was made of blood, either unsorted or a sorted T cell fraction (not recorded which). The chain combines TRBV7-3 with TRBJ2-5; maybe TRBD1 (5 bases). The chain's CDR3 is CASSSDSQETQYF. The DNA for the CDR3 is TGTGCCAGCAGCTCTGACAGCCAAGAGACCCAGTACTTC. The full variable domain, rest sourced from reference TRBV7-3 and TRBJ2-5, is GAGVSQTPSNKVTEKGKYVELRCDPISGHTALYWYRQSLGQGPEFLIYFQGTGAADDSGLPNDRFFAVRPEGSVSTLKIQRTERGDSAVYLCASSSDSQETQYFGPGTRLLVL.